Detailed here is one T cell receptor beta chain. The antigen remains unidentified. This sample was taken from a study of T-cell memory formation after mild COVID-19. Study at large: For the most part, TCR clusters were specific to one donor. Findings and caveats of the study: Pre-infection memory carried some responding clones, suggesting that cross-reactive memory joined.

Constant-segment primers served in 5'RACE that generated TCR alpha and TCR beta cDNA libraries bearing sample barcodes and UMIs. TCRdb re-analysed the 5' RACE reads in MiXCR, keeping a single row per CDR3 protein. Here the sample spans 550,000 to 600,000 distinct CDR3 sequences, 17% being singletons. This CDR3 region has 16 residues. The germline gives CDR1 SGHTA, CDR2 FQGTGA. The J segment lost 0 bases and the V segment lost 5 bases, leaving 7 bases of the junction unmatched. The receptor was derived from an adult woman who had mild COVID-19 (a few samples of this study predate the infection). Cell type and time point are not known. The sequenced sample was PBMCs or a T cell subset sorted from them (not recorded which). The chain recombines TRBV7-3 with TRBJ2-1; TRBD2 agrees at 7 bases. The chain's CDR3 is CASSKTGGVSYNEQFF. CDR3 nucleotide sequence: TGTGCCAGCAGCAAAACGGGGGGTGTCTCCTACAATGAGCAGTTCTTC.